This T cell receptor beta chain stems from a study of regulatory T cells in long-lasting Graves disease. The TCR beta library used iRepertoire HTBI primers with Arm-PCR amplification of CDR3. TCRdb called the multiplex PCR reads again in MiXCR, with one record for every CDR3 protein. In the table there are under 450,000 distinct CDR3 sequences, over 9.5% of which are singletons. Per germline, CDR1 LNHDA and CDR2 SQIVND (reference sequence). CDR3 length equals 16 residues. Documented time point: newly diagnosed GD, antithyroid drugs for less than 3 months. The authors made the TCR library using RNA they extracted from PBMCs. Points on this clonotype: Its antigen is not known. An end of the junction differs from the germline gene, which may be a read error.

Broader study findings: Patients with persistent Graves' had lower TCR diversity than newly diagnosed patients.

This sample was shared with a second study, whose subject was T cells in Graves' hyperthyroidism and ophthalmopathy. This second study says: Clinical symptoms, serum thyroxine and TRAb, thyroid ultrasound and orbital computed tomography were used for the diagnoses. The HTBI primer set drove a first-round RT-PCR of the TCR CDR3. Classification by a 13 V-J model distinguished ophthalmopathy from stable hyperthyroidism.

This specimen consisted of peripheral blood mononuclear cells (PBMCs), obtained at new diagnosis, from a patient treated with antithyroid drugs. The rearrangement joins TRBV19 to TRBJ1-4; tentative D call: TRBD1 (6 bases). This TCR was recovered from a woman aged 18-29 years with Graves disease. CDR3 protein: CASSISGVATNEKLFF. CDR3 in DNA: TGTGCCAGTAGTATCTCAGGGGTTGCAACTAATGAAAAGCTGTTTTTT. Full variable domain (rest looked up from reference TRBV19 and TRBJ1-4): DGGITQSPKYLFRKEGQNVTLSCEQNLNHDAMYWYRQDPGQGLRLIYYSQIVNDFQKGDIAEGYSVSREKKESFPLTVTSAQKNPTAFYLCASSISGVATNEKLFFGSGTQLSVL.